Each of the 10 T cell receptor beta chains below was sequenced from the same sample in a study of T cells expressing NK-cell markers. Each CDR3 protein gets one entry in TCRdb, which reprocessed the 5' RACE reads and gives no DNA. The listing records fewer than 400,000 distinct CDR3 sequences. The sample comprised blood T cells: a sorted CD56 or NKG2C T cell subset, CD4+ or CD8+ T cells, or bulk PBMC T cells (not recorded which). The receptor source for this set is a man between 18 and 69 years old in good health.

The chain is built from TRBV12-3 or TRBV12-4 and TRBJ2-5; TCRdb reports TRBD1, a call that lacks DNA to check it against. This CDR3 is built from 16 residues. CDR3 amino acids: CASSLSHGGRGETQYF.

J is TRBJ1-2 and V is TRBV5-4. The CDR3 runs to 15 residues. Germline V gene data show CDR1 as SGHNT and CDR2 as YYREEE (reference sequence). CDR3 sequence reads: CASSLAGSGPYGYTF. Full variable domain (remainder filled in from reference TRBV5-4 and TRBJ1-2): ETGVTQSPTHLIKTRGQQVTLRCSSQSGHNTVSWYQQALGQGPQFIFQYYREEENGRGNFPPRFSGLQFPNYSSELNVNALELDDSALYLCASSLAGSGPYGYTFGSGTRLTVV.

V and J are TRBV5-1 and TRBJ2-6; TCRdb reports TRBD1, a call that lacks DNA to check it against. Germline CDR1 reads SGHRS; CDR2 reads YFSETQ. This CDR3 has 14 residues. The CDR3 protein is CASMGGLGANVLTF.

The V and J genes are TRBV5-5 and TRBJ2-3. Germline values: CDR1 SGHKS, CDR2 YYEKEE (reference sequence). The CDR3 consists of 11 residues. CDR3: CASSAIDTQYF. The full variable domain, its missing parts supplied by reference TRBV5-5 and TRBJ2-3, is DAGVTQSPTHLIKTRGQQVTLRCSPISGHKSVSWYQQVLGQGPQFIFQYYEKEERGRGNFPDRFSARQFPNYSSELNVNALLLGDSALYLCASSAIDTQYFGPGTRLTVL.

V is TRBV12-3 or TRBV12-4 and J is TRBJ2-5; TCRdb reports TRBD2, a call that lacks DNA to check it against. This CDR3 has 15 amino acids. The chain's CDR3 is CAIKRSGGEKETQYF.

This chain connects TRBV15 to TRBJ1-1. CDR1 is LNHNV, CDR2 YYDKDF, per germline (reference sequence). This CDR3 is 16 amino acids long. CDR3 amino acids: CATSRVVAIRNTEAFF.

The rearrangement uses TRBV28 and TRBJ1-6; absent DNA, TCRdb's TRBD1 call cannot be checked. Germline-derived CDR1 and CDR2 are MDHEN and SYDVKM. This CDR3 has 14 residues. The CDR3 here is CASVRDRDNSPLHF.

CDR3 loop: CASSLTLRSGELFF. V usage is TRBV5-5 and J usage is TRBJ2-2. Looked up from germline, CDR1 is SGHKS and CDR2 is YYEKEE (reference sequence). The CDR3 sequence is 14 residues long.

The chain combines TRBV18 with TRBJ1-5. The CDR3 consists of 15 residues. The germline V gene has CDR1 KGHSH and CDR2 LQKENI. The CDR3 loop is CASSPGALGNQPQHF.

This chain links TRBV20-1 with TRBJ2-1; checking the TCRdb D call of TRBD1 is not possible without DNA. Germline loops: CDR1 DFQATT, CDR2 SNEGSKA (reference sequence). The CDR3 covers 11 residues. The CDR3 loop is CSWTGTNEQFF.